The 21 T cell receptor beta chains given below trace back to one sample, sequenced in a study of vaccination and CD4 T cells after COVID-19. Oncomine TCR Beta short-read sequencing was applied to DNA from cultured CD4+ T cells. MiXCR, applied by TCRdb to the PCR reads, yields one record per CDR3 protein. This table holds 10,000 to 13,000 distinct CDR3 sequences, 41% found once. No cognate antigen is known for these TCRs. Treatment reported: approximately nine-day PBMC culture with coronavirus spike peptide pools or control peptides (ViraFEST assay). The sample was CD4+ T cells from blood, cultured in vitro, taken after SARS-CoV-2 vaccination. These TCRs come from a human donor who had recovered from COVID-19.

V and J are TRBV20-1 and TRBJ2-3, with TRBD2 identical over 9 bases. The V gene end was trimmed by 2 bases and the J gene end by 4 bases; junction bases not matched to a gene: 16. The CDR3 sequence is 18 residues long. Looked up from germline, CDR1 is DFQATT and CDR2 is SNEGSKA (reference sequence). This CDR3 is CSARTLSGRNLSADTQYF. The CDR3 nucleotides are TGCAGTGCTAGAACCCTCAGCGGGAGGAACCTTAGTGCAGATACGCAGTATTTT.

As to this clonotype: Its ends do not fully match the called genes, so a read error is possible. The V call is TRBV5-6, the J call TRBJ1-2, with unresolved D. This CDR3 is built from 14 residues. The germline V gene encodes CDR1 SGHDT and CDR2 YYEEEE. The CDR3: CASSPWAGAYGYAF. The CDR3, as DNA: TGTGCCAGCAGCCCCTGGGCGGGTGCCTATGGCTACGCCTTC.

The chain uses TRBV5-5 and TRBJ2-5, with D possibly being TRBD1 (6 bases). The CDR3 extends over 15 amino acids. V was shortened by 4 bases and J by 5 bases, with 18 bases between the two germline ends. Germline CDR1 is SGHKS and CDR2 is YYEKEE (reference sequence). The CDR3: CASSPPPQGRETQYF. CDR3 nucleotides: TGTGCCAGCAGCCCGCCACCACAGGGTCGGGAGACCCAGTACTTC.

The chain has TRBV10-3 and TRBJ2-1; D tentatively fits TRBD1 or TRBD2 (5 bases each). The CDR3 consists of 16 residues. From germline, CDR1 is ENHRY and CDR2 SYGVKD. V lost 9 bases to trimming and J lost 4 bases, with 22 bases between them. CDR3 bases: TGTGCCATTGGGCCTCCCGGGACCCGAGGGTACAATGAGCAGTTCTTC. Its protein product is CAIGPPGTRGYNEQFF.

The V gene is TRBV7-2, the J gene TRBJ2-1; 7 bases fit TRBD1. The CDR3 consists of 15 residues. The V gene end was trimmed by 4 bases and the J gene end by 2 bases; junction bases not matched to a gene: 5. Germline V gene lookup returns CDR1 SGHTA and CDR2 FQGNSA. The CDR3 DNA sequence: TGTGCCAGCAGCTCCCGGGACAGTACCTACAATGAGCAGTTCTTC. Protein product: CASSSRDSTYNEQFF.

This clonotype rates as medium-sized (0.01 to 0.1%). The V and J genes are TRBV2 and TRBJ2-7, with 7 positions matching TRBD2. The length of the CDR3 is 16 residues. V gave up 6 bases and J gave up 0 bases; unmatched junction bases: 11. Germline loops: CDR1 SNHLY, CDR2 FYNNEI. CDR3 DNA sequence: TGTGCCAGCAGAGAGGGGCTAGCGGCTTCCTCCTACGAGCAGTACTTC. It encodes CASREGLAASSYEQYF.

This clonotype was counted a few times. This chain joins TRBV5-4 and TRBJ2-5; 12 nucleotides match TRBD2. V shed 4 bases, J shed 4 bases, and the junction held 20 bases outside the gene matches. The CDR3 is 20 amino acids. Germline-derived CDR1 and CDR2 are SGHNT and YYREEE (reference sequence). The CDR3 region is CASSPEPSSGRANGRETQYF. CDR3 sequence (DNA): TGTGCCAGCAGCCCCGAACCCTCTAGCGGGAGGGCCAATGGTCGAGAGACCCAGTACTTC.

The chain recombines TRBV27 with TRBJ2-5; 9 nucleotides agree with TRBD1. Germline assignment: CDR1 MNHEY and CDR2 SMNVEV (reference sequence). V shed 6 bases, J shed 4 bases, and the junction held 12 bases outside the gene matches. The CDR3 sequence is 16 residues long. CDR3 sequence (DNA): TGTGCCAGCAGGCTATCGACAGGGGGTATGCGAGAGACCCAGTACTTC. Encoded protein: CASRLSTGGMRETQYF.

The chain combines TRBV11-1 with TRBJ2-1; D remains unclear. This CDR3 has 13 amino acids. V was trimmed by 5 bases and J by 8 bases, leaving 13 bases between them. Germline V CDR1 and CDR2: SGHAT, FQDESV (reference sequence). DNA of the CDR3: TGTGCCAGCAGCCCCGACCCGCGGCATGAGCAGTTCTTC. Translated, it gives CASSPDPRHEQFF.

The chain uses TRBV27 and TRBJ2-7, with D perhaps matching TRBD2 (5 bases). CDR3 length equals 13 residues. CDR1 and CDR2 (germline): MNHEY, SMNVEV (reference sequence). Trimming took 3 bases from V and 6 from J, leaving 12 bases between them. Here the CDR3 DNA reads TGTGCCAGCAGTTTGTCGGGGATCCTCGAGCAGTACTTC. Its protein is CASSLSGILEQYF.

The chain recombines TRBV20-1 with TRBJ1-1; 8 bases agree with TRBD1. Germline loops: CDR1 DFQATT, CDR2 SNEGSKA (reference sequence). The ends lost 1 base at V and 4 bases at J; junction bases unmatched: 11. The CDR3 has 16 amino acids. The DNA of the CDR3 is TGCAGTGCTAGAGCGACTGACAGGGGCGGAGGCACTGAAGCTTTCTTT. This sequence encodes CSARATDRGGGTEAFF.

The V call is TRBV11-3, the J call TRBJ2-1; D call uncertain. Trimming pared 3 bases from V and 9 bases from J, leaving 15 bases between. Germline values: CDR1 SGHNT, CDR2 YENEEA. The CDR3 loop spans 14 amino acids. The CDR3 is CASSFIGESGEQFF. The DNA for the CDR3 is TGTGCCAGCAGCTTTATTGGCGAGTCGGGTGAGCAGTTCTTC.

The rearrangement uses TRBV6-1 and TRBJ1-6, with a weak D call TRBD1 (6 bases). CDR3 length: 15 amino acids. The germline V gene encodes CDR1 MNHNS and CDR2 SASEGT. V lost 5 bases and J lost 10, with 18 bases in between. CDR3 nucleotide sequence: TGTGCCAGCAGTACAAAAGACAGGCTTGGGTCACCCCTCCACTTT. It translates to CASSTKDRLGSPLHF.

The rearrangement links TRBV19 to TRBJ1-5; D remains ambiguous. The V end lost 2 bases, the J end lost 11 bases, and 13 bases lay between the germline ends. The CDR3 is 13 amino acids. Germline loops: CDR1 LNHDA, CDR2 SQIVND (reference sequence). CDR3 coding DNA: TGTGCCAGTAGTATATACCCCGCCGGGGCCCAGCATTTT. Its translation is CASSIYPAGAQHF.

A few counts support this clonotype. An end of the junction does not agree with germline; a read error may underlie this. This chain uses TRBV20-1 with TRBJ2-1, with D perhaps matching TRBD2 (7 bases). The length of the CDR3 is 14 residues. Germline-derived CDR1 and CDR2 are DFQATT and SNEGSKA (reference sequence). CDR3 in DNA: TGCAGTGCTAGTTCCGGGGGGCCAAGGAATGGGCAGTTCTTC. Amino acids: CSASSGGPRNGQFF.

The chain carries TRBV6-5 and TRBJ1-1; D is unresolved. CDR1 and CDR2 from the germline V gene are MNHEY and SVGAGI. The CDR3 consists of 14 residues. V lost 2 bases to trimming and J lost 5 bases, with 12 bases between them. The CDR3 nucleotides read TGTGCCAGCAGTTACGCAAAGGCGGGGACTGAAGCTTTCTTT. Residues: CASSYAKAGTEAFF.

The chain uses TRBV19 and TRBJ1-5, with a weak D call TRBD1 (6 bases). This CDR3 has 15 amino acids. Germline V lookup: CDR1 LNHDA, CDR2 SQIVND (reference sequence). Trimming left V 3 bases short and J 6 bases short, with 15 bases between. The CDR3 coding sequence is TGTGCCAGTAGTATTAGGCCAGGGGCCGGTCAGCCCCAGCATTTT. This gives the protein CASSIRPGAGQPQHF.

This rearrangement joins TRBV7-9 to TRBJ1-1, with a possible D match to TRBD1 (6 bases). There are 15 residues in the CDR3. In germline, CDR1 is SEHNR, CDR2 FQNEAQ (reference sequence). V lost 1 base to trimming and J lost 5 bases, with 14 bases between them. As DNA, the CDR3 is TGTGCCAGCAGCTTAGGGGCGGGACAAGTGACTGAAGCTTTCTTT. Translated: CASSLGAGQVTEAFF.

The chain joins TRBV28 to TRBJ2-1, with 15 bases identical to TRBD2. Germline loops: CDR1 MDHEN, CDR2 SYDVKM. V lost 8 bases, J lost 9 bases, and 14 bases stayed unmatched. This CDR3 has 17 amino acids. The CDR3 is CASGVAGTSGRKGEQFF. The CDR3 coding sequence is TGTGCCAGCGGGGTTGCCGGGACTAGCGGGAGGAAGGGTGAGCAGTTCTTC.

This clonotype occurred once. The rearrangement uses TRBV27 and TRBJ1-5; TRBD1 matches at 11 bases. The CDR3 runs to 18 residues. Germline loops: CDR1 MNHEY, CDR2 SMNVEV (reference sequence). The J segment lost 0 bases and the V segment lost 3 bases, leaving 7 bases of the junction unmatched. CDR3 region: CASSFTGQGVYSNQPQHF. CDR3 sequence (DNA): TGTGCCAGCAGTTTCACGGGACAGGGGGTTTATAGCAATCAGCCCCAGCATTTT.

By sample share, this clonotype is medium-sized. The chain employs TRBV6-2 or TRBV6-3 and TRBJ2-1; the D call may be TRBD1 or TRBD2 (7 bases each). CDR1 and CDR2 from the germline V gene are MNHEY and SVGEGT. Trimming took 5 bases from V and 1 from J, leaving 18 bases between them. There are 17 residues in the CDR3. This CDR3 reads CASSGTYRGGSYNEQFF. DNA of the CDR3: TGTGCCAGCAGTGGGACCTACAGGGGAGGGTCCTACAATGAGCAGTTCTTC.